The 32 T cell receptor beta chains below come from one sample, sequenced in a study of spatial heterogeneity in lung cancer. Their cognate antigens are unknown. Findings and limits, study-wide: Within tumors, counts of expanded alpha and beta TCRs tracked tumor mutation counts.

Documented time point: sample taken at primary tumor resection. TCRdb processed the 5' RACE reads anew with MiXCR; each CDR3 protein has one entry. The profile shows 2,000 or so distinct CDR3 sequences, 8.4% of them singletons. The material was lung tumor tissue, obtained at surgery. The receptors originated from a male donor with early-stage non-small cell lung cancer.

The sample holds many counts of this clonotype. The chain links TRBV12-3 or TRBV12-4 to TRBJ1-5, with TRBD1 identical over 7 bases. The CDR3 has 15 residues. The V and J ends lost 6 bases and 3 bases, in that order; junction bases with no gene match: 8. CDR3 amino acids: CASSPSDRFNQPQHF. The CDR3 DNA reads TGTGCCAGCAGCCCTTCGGACAGGTTCAATCAGCCCCAGCATTTT.

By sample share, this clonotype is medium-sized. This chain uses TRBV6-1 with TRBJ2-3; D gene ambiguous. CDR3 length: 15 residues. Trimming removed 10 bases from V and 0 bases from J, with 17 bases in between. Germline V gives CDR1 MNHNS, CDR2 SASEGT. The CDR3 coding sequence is TGTGCCATCGCCCGGTTGGGATCGAGCACAGATACGCAGTATTTT. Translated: CAIARLGSSTDTQYF.

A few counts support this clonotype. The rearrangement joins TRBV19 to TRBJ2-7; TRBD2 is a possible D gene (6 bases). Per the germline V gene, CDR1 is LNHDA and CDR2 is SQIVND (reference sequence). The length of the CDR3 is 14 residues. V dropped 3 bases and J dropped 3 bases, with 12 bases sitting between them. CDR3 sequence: CASSIGGPGYEQYF. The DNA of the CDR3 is TGTGCCAGTAGTATCGGAGGGCCGGGCTACGAGCAGTACTTC.

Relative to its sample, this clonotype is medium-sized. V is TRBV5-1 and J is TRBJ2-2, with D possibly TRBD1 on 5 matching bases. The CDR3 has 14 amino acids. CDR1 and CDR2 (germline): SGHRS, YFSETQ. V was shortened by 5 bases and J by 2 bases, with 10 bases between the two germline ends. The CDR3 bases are TGCGCCAGCAGGGCAGGGTTAAACACCGGGGAGCTGTTTTTT. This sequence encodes CASRAGLNTGELFF.

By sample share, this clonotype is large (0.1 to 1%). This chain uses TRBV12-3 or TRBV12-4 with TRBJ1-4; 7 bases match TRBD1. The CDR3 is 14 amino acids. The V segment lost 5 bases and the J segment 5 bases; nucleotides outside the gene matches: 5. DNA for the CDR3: TGTGCCAGCAGTCCTACGACAGGGAATGAAAAACTGTTTTTT. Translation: CASSPTTGNEKLFF.

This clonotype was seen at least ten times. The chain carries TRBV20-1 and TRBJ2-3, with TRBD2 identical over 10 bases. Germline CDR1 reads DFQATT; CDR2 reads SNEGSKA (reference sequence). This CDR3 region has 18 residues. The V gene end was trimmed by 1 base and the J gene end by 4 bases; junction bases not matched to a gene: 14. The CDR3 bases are TGCAGTGCTAGAGGCAGATTCAGCGGGGGGGCATGGGCAGATACGCAGTATTTT. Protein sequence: CSARGRFSGGAWADTQYF.

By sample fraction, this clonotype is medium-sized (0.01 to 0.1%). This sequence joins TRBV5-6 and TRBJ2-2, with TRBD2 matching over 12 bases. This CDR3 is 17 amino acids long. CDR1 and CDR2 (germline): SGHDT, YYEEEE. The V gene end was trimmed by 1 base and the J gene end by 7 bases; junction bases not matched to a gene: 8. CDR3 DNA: TGTGCCAGCAGCTTGCGGCTAGCGGGGGGGCCGGTCGGGGAGCTGTTTTTT. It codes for CASSLRLAGGPVGELFF. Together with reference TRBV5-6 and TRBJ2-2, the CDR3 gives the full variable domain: DAGVTQSPTHLIKTRGQQVTLRCSPKSGHDTVSWYQQALGQGPQFIFQYYEEEERQRGNFPDRFSGHQFPNYSSELNVNALLLGDSALYLCASSLRLAGGPVGELFFGEGSRLTVL.

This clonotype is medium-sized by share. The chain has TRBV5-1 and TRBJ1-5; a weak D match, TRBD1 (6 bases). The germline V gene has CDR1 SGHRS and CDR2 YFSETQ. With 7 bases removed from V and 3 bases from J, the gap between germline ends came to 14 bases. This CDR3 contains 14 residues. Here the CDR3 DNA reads TGCGCCAGCGAACAGGGAGTAGACAATCAGCCCCAGCATTTT. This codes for CASEQGVDNQPQHF.

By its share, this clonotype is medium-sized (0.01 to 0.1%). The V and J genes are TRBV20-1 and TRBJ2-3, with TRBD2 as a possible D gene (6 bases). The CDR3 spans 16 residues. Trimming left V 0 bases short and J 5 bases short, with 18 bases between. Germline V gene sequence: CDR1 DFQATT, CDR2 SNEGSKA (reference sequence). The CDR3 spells CSARDGRGRGRDTQYF. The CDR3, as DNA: TGCAGTGCTAGAGATGGAAGGGGCCGGGGGAGAGATACGCAGTATTTT.

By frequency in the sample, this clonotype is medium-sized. CDR3 protein: CASSGPSGEYTDTQYF. The DNA for the CDR3 is TGTGCCAGCAGCGGGCCCTCAGGAGAATACACAGATACGCAGTATTTT. The chain joins TRBV7-2 to TRBJ2-3, with D hard to call. The CDR3 extends over 16 amino acids. V gave up 5 bases and J gave up 2 bases, with 17 bases separating them. Germline CDR1 reads SGHTA; CDR2 reads FQGNSA.

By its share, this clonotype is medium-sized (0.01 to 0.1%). Here the CDR3 reads CASSHRQGKNTEAFF. CDR3 nucleotide sequence: TGTGCCAGCAGCCATAGGCAGGGAAAGAACACTGAAGCTTTCTTT. The chain combines TRBV16 with TRBJ1-1; tentatively, D is TRBD1 (5 bases). CDR1 is KGHSY and CDR2 is FQNENV in the germline V gene. The length of the CDR3 is 15 residues. Trimming pared 3 bases from V and 1 base from J, leaving 12 bases between.

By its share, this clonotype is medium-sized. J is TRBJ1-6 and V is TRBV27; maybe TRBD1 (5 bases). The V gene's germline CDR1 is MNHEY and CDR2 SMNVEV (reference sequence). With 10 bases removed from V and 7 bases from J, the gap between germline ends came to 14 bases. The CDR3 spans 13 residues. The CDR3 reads CATTGSGNSPLHF. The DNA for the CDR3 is TGTGCCACAACAGGCTCAGGAAATTCACCCCTCCACTTT.

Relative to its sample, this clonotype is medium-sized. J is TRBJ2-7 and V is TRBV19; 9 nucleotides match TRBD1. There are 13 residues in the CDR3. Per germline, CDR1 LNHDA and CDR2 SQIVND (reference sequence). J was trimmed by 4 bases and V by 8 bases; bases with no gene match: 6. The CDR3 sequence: CASRRTGEYEQYF. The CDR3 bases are TGTGCCAGTCGGAGGACAGGGGAATACGAGCAGTACTTC.

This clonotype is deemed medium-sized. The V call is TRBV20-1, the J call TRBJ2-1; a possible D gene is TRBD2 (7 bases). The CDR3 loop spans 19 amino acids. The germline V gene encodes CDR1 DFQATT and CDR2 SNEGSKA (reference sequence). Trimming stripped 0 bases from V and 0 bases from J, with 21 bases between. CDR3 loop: CSARDRGGGESFSYNEQFF. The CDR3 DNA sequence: TGCAGTGCTAGAGACAGGGGCGGGGGAGAATCATTCTCCTACAATGAGCAGTTCTTC.

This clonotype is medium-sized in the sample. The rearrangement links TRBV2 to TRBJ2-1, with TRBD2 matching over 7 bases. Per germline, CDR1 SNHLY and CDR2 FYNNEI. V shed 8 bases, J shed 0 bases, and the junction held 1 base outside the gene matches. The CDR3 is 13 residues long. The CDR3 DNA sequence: TGTGCCAGCGGGAGGGGCTCCTACAATGAGCAGTTCTTC. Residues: CASGRGSYNEQFF.

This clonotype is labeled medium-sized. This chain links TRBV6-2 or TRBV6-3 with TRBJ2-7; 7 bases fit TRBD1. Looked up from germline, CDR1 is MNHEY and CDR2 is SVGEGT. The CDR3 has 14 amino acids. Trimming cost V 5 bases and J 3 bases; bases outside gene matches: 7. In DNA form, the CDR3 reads TGTGCCAGCAGTACGACAGGGTCCCACTACGAGCAGTACTTC. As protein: CASSTTGSHYEQYF.

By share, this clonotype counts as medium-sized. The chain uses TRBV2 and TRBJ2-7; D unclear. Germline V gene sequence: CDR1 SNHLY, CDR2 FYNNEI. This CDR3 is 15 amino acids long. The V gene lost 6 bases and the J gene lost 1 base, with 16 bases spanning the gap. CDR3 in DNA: TGTGCCAGCAGCGACGCCCACCTTGGGTCCTACGAGCAGTACTTC. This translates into CASSDAHLGSYEQYF.

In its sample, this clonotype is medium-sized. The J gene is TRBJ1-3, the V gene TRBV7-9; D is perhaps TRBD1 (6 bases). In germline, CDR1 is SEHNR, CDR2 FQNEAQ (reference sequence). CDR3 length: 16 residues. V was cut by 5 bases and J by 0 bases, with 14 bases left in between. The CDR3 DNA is TGTGCCAGCAGCCGTACACAGGGCCGCTCTGGAAACACCATATATTTT. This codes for CASSRTQGRSGNTIYF.

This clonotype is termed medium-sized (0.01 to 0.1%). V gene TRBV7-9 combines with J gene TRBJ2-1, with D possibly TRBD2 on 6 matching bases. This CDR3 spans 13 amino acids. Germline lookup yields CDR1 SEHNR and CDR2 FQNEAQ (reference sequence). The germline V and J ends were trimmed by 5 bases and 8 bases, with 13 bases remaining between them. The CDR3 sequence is CASSRLGTDEQFF. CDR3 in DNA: TGTGCCAGCAGCCGACTAGGAACGGATGAGCAGTTCTTC.

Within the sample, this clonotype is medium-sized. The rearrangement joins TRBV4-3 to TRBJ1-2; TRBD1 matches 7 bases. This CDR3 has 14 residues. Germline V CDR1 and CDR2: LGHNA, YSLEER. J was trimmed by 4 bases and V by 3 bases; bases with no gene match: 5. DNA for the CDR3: TGCGCCAGCAGCCAGGGCAGGGGGGGCTATGGCTACACCTTC. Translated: CASSQGRGGYGYTF.

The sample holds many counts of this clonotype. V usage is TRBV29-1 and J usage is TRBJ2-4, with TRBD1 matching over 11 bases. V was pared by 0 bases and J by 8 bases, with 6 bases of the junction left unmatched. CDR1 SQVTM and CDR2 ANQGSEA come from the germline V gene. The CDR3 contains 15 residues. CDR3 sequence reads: CSVEDSGQGAYIQYF. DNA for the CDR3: TGCAGCGTTGAAGATAGTGGACAGGGGGCTTACATTCAGTACTTC.

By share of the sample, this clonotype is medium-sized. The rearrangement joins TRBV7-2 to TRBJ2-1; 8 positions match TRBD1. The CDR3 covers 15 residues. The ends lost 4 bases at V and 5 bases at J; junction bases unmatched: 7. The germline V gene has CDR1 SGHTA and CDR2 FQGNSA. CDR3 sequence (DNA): TGTGCCAGCAGCTCCGACAGGGGCGGCCACAATGAGCAGTTCTTC. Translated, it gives CASSSDRGGHNEQFF. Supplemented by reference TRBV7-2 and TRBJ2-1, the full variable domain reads GAGVSQSPSNKVTEKGKDVELRCDPISGHTALYWYRQSLGQGLEFLIYFQGNSAPDKSGLPSDRFSAERTGGSVSTLTIQRTQQEDSAVYLCASSSDRGGHNEQFFGPGTRLTVL.

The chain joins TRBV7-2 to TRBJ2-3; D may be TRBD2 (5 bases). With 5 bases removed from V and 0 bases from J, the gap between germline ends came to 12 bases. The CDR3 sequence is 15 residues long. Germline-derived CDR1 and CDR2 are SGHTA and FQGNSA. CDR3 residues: CASSRSPGSTDTQYF. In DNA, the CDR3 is TGTGCCAGCAGCCGGAGTCCGGGGAGCACAGATACGCAGTATTTT.

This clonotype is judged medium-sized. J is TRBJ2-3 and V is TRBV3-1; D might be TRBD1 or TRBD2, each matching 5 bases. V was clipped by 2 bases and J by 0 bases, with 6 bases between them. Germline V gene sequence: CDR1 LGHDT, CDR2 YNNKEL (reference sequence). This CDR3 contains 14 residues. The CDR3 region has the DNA TGTGCCAGCAGCCAAAGGGACAGCACAGATACGCAGTATTTT. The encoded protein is CASSQRDSTDTQYF.

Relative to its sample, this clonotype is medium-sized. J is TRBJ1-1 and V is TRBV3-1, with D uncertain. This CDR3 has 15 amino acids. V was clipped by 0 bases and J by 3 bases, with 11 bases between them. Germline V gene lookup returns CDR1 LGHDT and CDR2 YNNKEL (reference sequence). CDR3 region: CASSQDSGPDTEAFF. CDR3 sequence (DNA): TGTGCCAGCAGCCAAGATTCCGGGCCCGACACTGAAGCTTTCTTT. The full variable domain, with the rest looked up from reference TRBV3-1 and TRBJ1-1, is DTAVSQTPKYLVTQMGNDKSIKCEQNLGHDTMYWYKQDSKKFLKIMFSYNNKELIINETVPNRFSPKSPDKAHLNLHINSLELGDSAVYFCASSQDSGPDTEAFFGQGTRLTVV.

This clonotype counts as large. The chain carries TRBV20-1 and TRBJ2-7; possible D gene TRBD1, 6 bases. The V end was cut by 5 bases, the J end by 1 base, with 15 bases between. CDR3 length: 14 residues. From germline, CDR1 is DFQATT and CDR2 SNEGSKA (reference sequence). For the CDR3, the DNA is TGCAGTGCTTCCGATCCGACAGGATCCTACGAGCAGTACTTC. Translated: CSASDPTGSYEQYF.

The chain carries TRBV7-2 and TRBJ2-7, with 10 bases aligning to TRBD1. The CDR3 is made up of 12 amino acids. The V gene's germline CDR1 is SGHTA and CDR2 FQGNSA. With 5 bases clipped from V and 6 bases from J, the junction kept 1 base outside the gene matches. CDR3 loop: CASSRQGAEQYF. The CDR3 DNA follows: TGTGCCAGCAGCCGACAGGGGGCCGAGCAGTACTTC.

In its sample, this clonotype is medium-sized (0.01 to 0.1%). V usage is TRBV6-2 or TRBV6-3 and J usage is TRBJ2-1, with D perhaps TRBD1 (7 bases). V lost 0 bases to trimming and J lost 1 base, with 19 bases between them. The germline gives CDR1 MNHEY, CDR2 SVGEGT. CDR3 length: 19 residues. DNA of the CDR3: TGTGCCAGCAGTTACTCCTCAGGGGGGAGACTTGGGTCCTACAATGAGCAGTTCTTC. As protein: CASSYSSGGRLGSYNEQFF.

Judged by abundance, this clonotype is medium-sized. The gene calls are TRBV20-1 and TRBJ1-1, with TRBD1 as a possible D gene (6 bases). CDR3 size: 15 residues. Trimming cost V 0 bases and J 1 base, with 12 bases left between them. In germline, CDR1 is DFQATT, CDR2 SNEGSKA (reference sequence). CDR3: CSARDLARGNTEAFF. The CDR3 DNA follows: TGCAGTGCTAGAGATTTGGCCAGGGGGAACACTGAAGCTTTCTTT.

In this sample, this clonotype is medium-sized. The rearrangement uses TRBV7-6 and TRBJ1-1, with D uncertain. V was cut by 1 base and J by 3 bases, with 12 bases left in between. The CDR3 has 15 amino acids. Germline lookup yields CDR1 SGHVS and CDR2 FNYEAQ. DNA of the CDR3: TGTGCCAGCAGCTTAGATTCTGGGTTCGACACTGAAGCTTTCTTT. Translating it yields CASSLDSGFDTEAFF. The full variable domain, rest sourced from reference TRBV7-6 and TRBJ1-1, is GAGVSQSPRYKVTKRGQDVALRCDPISGHVSLYWYRQALGQGPEFLTYFNYEAQQDKSGLPNDRFSAERPEGSISTLTIQRTEQRDSAMYRCASSLDSGFDTEAFFGQGTRLTVV.

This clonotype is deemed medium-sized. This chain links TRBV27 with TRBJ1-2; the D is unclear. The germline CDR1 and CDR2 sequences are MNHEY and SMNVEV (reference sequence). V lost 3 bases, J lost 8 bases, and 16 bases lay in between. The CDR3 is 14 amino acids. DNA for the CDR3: TGTGCCAGCAGTTTCGTCGGGCCTCCGGACGGCTACACCTTC. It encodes CASSFVGPPDGYTF.

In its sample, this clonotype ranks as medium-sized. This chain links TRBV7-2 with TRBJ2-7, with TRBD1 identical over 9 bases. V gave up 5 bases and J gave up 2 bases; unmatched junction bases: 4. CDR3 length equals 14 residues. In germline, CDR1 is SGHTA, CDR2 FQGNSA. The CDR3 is CASSIRQGAYEQYF. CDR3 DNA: TGTGCCAGCAGCATCCGACAGGGGGCCTACGAGCAGTACTTC.